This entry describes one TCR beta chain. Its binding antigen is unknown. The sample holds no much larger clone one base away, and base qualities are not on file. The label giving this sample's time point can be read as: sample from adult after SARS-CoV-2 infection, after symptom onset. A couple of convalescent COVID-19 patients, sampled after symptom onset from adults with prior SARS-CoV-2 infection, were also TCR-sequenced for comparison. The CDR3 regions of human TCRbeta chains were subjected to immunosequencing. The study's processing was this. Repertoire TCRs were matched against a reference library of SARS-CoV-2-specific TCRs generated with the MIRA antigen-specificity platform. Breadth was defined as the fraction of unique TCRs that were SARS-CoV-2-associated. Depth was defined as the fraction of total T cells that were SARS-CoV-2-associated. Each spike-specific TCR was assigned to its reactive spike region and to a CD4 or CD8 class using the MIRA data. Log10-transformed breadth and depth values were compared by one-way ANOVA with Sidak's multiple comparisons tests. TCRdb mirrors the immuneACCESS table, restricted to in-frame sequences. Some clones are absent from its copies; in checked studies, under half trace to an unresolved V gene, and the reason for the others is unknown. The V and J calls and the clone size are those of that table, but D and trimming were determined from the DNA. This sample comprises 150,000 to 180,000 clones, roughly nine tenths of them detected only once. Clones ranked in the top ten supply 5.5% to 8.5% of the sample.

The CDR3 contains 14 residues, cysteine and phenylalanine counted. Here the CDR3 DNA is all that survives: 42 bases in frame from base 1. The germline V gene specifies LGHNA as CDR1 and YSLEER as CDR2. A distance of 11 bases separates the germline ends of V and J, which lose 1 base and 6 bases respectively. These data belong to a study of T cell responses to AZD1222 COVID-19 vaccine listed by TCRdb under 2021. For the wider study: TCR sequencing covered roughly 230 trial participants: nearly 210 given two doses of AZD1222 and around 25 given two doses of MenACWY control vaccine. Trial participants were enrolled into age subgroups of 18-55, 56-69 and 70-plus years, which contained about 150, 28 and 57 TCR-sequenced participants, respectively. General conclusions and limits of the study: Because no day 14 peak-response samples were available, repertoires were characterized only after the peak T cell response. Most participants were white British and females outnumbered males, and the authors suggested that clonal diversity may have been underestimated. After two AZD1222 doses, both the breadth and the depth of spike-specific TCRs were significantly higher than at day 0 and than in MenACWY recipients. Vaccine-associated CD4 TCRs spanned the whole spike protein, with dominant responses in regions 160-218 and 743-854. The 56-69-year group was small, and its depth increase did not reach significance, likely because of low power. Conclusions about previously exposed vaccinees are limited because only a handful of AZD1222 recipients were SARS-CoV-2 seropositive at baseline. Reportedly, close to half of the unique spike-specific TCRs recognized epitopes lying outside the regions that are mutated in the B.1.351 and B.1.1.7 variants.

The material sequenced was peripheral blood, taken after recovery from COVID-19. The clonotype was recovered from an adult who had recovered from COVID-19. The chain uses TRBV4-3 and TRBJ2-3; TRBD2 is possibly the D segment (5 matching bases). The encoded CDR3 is CASSQVGVSDTQYF. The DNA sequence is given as TGCGCCAGCAGCCAAGTCGGGGTCAGTGATACGCAGTATTTT.